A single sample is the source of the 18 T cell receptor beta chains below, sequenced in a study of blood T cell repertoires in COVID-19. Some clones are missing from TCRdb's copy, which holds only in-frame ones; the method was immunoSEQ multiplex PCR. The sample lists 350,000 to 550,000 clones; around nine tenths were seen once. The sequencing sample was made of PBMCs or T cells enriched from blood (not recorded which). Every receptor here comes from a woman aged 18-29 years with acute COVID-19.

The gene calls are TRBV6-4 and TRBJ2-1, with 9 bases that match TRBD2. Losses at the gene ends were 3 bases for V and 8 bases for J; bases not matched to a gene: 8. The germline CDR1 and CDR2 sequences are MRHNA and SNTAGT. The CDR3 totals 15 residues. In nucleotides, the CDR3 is TGTGCCAGCAGTGATATCCTTCGCGGGAGGGATGAGCAGTTCTTC. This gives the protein CASSDILRGRDEQFF.

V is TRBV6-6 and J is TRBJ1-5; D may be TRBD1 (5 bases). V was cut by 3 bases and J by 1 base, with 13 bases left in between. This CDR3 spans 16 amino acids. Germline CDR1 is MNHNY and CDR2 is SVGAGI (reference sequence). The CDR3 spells CASSYQGGISNQPQHF. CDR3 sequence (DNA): TGTGCCAGCAGTTATCAGGGAGGGATAAGCAATCAGCCCCAGCATTTT.

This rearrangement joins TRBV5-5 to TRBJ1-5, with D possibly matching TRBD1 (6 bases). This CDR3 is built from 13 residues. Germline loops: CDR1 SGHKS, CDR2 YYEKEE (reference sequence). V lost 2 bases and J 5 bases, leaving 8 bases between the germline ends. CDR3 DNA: TGTGCCAGCAGCTTCCAGGGGCATCAGCCCCAGCATTTT. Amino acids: CASSFQGHQPQHF.

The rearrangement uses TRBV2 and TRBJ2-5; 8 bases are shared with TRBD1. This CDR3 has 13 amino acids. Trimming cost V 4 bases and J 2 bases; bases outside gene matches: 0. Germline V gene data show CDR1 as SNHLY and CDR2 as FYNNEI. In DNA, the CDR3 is TGTGCCAGCAGTGGGACAGGGCAAGAGACCCAGTACTTC. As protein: CASSGTGQETQYF.

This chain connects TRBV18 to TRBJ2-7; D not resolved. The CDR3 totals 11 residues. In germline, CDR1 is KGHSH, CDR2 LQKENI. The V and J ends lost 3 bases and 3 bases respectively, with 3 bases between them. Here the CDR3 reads CASSPNYEQYF. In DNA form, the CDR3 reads TGTGCCAGCTCACCCAACTACGAGCAGTACTTC.

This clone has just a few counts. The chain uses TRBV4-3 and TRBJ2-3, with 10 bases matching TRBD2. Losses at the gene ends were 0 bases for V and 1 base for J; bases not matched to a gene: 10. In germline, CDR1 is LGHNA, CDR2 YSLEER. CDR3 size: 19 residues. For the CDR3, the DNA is TGCGCCAGCAGCCAAGATATTGGGCTAGCGGGAGATGGCACAGATACGCAGTATTTT. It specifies CASSQDIGLAGDGTDTQYF.

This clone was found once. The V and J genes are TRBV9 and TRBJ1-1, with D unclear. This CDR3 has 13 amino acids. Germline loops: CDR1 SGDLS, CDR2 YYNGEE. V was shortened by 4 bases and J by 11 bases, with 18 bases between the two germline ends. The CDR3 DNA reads TGTGCCAGCAGCTCAAGCGGCCGCGATGCCGCTTTCTTT. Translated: CASSSSGRDAAFF. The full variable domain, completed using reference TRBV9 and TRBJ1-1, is DSGVTQTPKHLITATGQRVTLRCSPRSGDLSVYWYQQSLDQGLQFLIQYYNGEERAKGNILERFSAQQFPDLHSELNLSSLELGDSALYFCASSSSGRDAAFFGQGTRLTVV.

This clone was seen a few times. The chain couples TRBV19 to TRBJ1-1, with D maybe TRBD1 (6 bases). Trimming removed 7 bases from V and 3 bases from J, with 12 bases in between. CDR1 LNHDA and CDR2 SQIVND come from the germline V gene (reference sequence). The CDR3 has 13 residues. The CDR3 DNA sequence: TGTGCCAGTATTCAGGGGCATGACACTGAAGCTTTCTTT. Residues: CASIQGHDTEAFF.

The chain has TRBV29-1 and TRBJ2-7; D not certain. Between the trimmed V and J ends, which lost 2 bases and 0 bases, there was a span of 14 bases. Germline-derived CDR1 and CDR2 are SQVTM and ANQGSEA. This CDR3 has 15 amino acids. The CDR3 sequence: CSVEIKAPSSYEQYF. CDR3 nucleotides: TGCAGCGTTGAAATCAAAGCACCAAGCTCCTACGAGCAGTACTTC.

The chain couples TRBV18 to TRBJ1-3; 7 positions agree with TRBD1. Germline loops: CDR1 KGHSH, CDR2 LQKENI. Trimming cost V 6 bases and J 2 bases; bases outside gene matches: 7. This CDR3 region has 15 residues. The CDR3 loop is CASSPQGDAGNTIYF. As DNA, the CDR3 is TGTGCCAGCTCGCCCCAGGGGGACGCTGGAAACACCATATATTTT. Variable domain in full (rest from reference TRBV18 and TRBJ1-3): NAGVMQNPRHLVRRRGQEARLRCSPMKGHSHVYWYRQLPEEGLKFMVYLQKENIIDESGMPKERFSAEFPKEGPSILRIQQVVRGDSAAYFCASSPQGDAGNTIYFGEGSWLTVV.

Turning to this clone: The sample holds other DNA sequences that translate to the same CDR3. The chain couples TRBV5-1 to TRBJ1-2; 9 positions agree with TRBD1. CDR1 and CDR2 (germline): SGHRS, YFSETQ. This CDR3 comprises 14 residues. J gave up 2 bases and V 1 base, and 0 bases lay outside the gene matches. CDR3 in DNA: TGCGCCAGCAGCTTGACAGGGGGCAACTATGGCTACACCTTC. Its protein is CASSLTGGNYGYTF.

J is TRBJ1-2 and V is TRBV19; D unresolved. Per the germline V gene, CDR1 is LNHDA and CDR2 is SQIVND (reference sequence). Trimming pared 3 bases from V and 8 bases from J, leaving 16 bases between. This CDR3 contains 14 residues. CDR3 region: CASSIGARKWGYTF. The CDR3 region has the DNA TGTGCCAGTAGTATCGGTGCGAGGAAGTGGGGCTACACCTTC.

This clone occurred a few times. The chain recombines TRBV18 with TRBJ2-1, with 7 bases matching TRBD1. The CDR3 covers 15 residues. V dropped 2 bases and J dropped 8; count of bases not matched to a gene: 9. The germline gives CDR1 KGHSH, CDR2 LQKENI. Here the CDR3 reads CASSPGTGAFDEQFF. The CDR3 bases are TGTGCCAGCTCACCAGGAACAGGGGCATTCGATGAGCAGTTCTTC.

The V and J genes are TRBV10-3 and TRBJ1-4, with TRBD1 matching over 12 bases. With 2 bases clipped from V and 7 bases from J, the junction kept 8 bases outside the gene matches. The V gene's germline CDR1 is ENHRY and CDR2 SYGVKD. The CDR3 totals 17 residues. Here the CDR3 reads CAISEPGTGGAGEKLFF. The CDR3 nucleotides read TGTGCCATCAGTGAGCCAGGGACAGGGGGCGCGGGTGAAAAACTGTTTTTT.

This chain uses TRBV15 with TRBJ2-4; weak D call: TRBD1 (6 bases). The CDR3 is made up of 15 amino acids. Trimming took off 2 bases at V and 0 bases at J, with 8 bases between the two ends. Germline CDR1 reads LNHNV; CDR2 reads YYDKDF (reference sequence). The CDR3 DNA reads TGTGCCACCAGCAGACAGGGGACAGCCAAAAACATTCAGTACTTC. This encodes CATSRQGTAKNIQYF.

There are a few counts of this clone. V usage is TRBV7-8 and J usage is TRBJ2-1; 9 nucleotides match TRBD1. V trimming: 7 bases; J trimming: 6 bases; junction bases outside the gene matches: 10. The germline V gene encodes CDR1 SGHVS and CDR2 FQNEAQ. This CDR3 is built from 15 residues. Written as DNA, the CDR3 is TGTGCCAGCAACCCGGGACAGGGAAGGGTCAATGAGCAGTTCTTC. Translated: CASNPGQGRVNEQFF.

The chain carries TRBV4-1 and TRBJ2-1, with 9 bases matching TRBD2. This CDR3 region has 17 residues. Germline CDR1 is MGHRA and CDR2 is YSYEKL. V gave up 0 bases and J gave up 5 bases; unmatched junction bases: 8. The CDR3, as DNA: TGCGCCAGCAGCCAAGAGGGGGCGGGAGGGCCTAACAATGAGCAGTTCTTC. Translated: CASSQEGAGGPNNEQFF.

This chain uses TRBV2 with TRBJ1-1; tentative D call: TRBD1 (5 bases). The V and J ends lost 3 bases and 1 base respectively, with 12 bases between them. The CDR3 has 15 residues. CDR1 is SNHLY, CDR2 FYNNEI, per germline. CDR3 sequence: CASSEEGYGNTEAFF. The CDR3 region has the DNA TGTGCCAGCAGTGAGGAGGGGTACGGGAACACTGAAGCTTTCTTT.